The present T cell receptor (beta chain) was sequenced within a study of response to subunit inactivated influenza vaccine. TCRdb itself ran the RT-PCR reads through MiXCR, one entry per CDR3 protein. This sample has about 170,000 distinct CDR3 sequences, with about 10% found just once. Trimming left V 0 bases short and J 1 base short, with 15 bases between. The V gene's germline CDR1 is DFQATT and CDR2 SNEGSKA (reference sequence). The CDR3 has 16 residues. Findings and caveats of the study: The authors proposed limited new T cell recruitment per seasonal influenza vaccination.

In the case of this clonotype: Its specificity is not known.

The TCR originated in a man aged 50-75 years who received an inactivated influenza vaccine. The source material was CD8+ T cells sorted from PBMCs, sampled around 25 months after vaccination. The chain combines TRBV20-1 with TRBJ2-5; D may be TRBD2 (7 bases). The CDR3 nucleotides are TGCAGTGCTAGAGATCTGGGGGGCGGGGGCCAAGAGACCCAGTACTTC. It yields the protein CSARDLGGGGQETQYF.